Here is one TCR beta chain with its context. This sample is part of a study of cytomegalovirus exposure and HLA in healthy donors. Use of 60 Vbeta and 13 Jbeta primers characterized the PCR. Profiling relied on immunoSEQ multiplex PCR, and the TCRdb table lists in-frame clones only, not all of them. Among about 42,000 clones listed, approximately 52% were seen once. The CDR3 runs to 14 residues. With 0 bases removed from V and 6 bases from J, the gap between germline ends came to 12 bases. The germline CDR1 and CDR2 sequences are SGDLS and YYNGEE. The sample consisted of PBMCs. The V call is TRBV9, the J call TRBJ1-2, with D maybe TRBD1 (6 bases). The receptor comes from a human donor in good health. In nucleotides, the CDR3 is TGTGCCAGCAGCGTAGAGCAGGGGCGCGATGGCTACACCTTC. Translation: CASSVEQGRDGYTF.